These T cell receptor beta chains were read from a single sample in a study of graft-versus-host responses after intestinal transplantation. These TCRs are of unknown antigen specificity. Method: immunoSEQ multiplex PCR; TCRdb's copy keeps in-frame clones and lacks some. The table has about 110,000 clones, more than 80% seen once. This material consisted of unstimulated CD4+ T cells sorted from spleen or lymph node cells, taken before transplant. These receptors originate from a human donor who was the organ donor for an intestinal transplant. The CDR3 runs from the conserved cysteine through the conserved F or W. Where a row states a size, it is once, few, many or the class of an expanded clone; other rows omit it.

size,V,length,J,CDR3
once,TRBV30,13,TRBJ1-1,CAWCRDRLTEAFF
NA,TRBV9,16,TRBJ2-7,CASSKSSGRDTYEQYF
few,TRBV4-3,15,TRBJ1-1,CASSQDGTGNTEAFF
NA,TRBV9,16,TRBJ2-5,CASSDRQGGWQETQYF
NA,TRBV7-2,14,TRBJ2-5,CASSLVDYGETQYF
NA,TRBV19,11,TRBJ2-7,CASRLANEQYF
NA,TRBV6-1,14,TRBJ1-5,CASSVVYSNQPQHF
NA,TRBV30,13,TRBJ1-1,CAWSVHANTEAFF
NA,TRBV6-1,14,TRBJ2-7,CASSPRTSGYEQYF
NA,TRBV7-2,15,TRBJ2-7,CASSLEGLAGTEQYF
NA,TRBV7-2,14,TRBJ1-2,CASSTQGGVYGYTF
NA,TRBV5-4,19,TRBJ2-1,CASSKGVVVRAEPYNEQFF
NA,TRBV28,13,TRBJ1-2,CASSLHRGDGYTF
NA,TRBV7-2,15,TRBJ1-4,CASSAHGSTNEKLFF
once,TRBV4-2,14,TRBJ1-1,CASSQETGYTEAFF
once,TRBV15,16,TRBJ2-4,CATSREGEGAGNIQYF
NA,TRBV7-3,15,TRBJ2-7,CASSLIPGNSYEQYF
NA,TRBV20-1,11,TRBJ2-5,CSARYQETQYF
once,TRBV28,15,TRBJ2-5,CASSFIGVGQETQYF
NA,TRBV10-3,13,TRBJ1-4,CASGETANEKLFF
NA,TRBV25-1,16,TRBJ2-2,CASSESASAITGELFF
NA,TRBV6-6,13,TRBJ1-5,CASSDRPNQPQHF
NA,TRBV2,17,TRBJ2-1,CASSQGIRTSGYNEQFF
NA,TRBV6-5,13,TRBJ1-5,CASSARGDQPQHF
NA,TRBV4-1,16,TRBJ2-7,CASSQDRRGSSYEQYF
NA,TRBV5-3,11,TRBJ2-3,CARSLRDTQYF
NA,TRBV2,14,TRBJ1-2,CASSRAGGGYGYTF
NA,TRBV29-1,16,TRBJ2-2,CSVVGRGGANTGELFF
NA,TRBV6-5,13,TRBJ1-1,CASSEARLSEAFF
NA,TRBV5-1,14,TRBJ2-3,CASASAGGTDTQYF
NA,TRBV5-8,17,TRBJ2-5,CASSPFGTSGGQEAQYF
NA,TRBV20-1,11,TRBJ2-5,CSASGRETQYF
NA,TRBV6-5,13,TRBJ2-7,CASSLTSIHEQYF
NA,TRBV5-1,13,TRBJ2-1,CASSLEGRAEQFF
NA,TRBV28,17,TRBJ1-2,CASSQSGIPNTNYGYTF
NA,TRBV7-2,16,TRBJ2-1,CASSLARDLSYNEQFF
NA,TRBV29-1,10,TRBJ1-2,CSVGQEGYTF
NA,TRBV30,14,TRBJ1-2,CAWSFDRGSYGYTF
NA,TRBV6-5,11,TRBJ2-7,CASHSAYEQYF
NA,TRBV7-8,14,TRBJ2-5,CASRHGTEQETQYF
once,TRBV29-1,10,TRBJ1-1,CSAENTEAFF